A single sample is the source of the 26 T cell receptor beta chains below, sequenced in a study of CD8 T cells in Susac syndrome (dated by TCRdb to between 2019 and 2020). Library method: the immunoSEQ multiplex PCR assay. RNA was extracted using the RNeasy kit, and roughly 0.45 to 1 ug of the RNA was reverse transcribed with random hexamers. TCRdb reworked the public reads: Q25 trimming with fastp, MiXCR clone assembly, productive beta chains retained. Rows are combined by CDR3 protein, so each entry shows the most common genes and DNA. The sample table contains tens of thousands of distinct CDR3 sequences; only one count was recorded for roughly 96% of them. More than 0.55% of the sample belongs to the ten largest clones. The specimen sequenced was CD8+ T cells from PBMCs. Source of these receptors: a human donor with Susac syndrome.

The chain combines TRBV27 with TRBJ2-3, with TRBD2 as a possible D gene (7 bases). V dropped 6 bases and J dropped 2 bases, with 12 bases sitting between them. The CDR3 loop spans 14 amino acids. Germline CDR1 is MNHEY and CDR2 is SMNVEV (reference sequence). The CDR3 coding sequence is TGTGCCAGCAGGAGGGGGGGAGACACAGATACGCAGTATTTT. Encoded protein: CASRRGGDTDTQYF.

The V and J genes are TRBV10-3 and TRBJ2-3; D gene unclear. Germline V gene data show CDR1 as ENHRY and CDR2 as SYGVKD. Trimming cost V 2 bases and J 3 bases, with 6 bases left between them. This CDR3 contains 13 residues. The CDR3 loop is CAISEPPTDTQYF. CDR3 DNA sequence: TGTGCCATCAGTGAGCCCCCTACAGATACGCAGTATTTT.

As DNA, the CDR3 is TGCAGCGTTGAAGATCCGGGGAACACTGAAGCTTTCTTT. Its protein product is CSVEDPGNTEAFF. V is TRBV29-1 and J is TRBJ1-1; D is unresolved. In germline, CDR1 is SQVTM, CDR2 ANQGSEA. Trimming pared 0 bases from V and 1 base from J, leaving 6 bases between. This CDR3 spans 13 amino acids. Supplemented by reference TRBV29-1 and TRBJ1-1, the full variable domain reads SAVISQKPSRDICQRGTSLTIQCQVDSQVTMMFWYRQQPGQSLTLIATANQGSEATYESGFVIDKFPISRPNLTFSTLTVSNMSPEDSSIYLCSVEDPGNTEAFFGQGTRLTVV.

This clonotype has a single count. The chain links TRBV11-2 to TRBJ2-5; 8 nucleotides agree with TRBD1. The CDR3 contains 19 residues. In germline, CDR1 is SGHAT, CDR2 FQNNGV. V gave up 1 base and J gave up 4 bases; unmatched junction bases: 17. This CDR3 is CASSLGSGAGGAPGETQYF. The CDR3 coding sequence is TGTGCCAGCAGCTTAGGGTCCGGGGCAGGGGGCGCCCCCGGAGAGACCCAGTACTTC.

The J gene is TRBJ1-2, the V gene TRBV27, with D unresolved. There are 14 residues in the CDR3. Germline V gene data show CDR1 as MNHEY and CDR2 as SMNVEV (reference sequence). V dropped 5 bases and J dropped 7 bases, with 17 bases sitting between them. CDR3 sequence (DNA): TGTGCCAGCAGTCCCATCCTCCGGGCGGGTGGCTACACCTTC. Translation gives CASSPILRAGGYTF.

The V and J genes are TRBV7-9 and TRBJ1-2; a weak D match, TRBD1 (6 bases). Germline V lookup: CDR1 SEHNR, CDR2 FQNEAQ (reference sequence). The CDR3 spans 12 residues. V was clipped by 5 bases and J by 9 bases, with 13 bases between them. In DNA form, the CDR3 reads TGTGCCAGCAGCCCCCACAGGGAAAGCTACACCTTC. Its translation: CASSPHRESYTF.

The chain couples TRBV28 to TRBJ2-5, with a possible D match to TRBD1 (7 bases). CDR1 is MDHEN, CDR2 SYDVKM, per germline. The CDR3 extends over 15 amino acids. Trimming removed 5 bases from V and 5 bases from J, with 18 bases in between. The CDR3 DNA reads TGTGCCAGCAGTCGGAGGGACAGTGGCGGGGAGACCCAGTACTTC. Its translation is CASSRRDSGGETQYF.

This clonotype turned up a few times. The CDR3 DNA follows: TGCAGCGGAGACCCGGGACGAAAGAACACTGAAGCTTTCTTT. The encoded protein is CSGDPGRKNTEAFF. The rearrangement links TRBV29-1 to TRBJ1-1; D perhaps matches TRBD1 (5 bases). This CDR3 is built from 14 residues. The V end lost 7 bases, the J end lost 1 base, and 16 bases lay between the germline ends. Germline V gene sequence: CDR1 SQVTM, CDR2 ANQGSEA.

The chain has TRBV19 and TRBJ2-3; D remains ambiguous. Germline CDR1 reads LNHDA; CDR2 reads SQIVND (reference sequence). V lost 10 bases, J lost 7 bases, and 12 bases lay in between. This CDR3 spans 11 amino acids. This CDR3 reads CATVRVNTQYF. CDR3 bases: TGTGCCACCGTTAGGGTTAATACGCAGTATTTT.

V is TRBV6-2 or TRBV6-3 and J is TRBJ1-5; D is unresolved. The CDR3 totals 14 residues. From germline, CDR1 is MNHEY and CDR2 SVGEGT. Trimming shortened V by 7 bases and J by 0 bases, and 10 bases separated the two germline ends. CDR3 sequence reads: CASKELYSNQPQHF. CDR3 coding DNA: TGTGCCAGCAAGGAACTTTATAGCAATCAGCCCCAGCATTTT.

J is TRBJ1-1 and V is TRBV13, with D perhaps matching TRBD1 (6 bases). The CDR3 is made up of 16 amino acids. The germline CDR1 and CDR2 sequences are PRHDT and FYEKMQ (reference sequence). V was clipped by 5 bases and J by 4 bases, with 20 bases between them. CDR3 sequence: CASSPRGRDARTEAFF. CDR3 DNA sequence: TGTGCCAGCAGCCCTAGGGGGAGGGACGCTCGCACTGAAGCTTTCTTT.

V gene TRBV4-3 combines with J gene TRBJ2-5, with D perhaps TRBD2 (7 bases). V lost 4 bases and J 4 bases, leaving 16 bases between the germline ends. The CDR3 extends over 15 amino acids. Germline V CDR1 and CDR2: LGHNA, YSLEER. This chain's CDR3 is CASSRLFRGGETQYF. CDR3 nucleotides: TGCGCCAGCAGCCGGCTCTTTAGGGGGGGAGAGACCCAGTACTTC.

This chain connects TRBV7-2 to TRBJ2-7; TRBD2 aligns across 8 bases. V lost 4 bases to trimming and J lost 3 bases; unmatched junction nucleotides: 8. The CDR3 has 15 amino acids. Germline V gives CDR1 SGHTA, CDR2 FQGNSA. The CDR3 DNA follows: TGTGCCAGCAGCTCGGATTCGGGGACTAGCTACGAGCAGTACTTC. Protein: CASSSDSGTSYEQYF.

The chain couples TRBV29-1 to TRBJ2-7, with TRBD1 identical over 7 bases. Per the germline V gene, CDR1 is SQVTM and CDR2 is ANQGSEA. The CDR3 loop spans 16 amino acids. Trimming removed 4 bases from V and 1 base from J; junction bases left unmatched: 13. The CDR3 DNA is TGCAGCGTTGTGGGTGCCTCGGCAGGGGGATCCTACGAGCAGTACTTC. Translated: CSVVGASAGGSYEQYF.

CDR3 bases: TGTGCCAGCAGCCCCGCCAGGGGTTCACCCCTCCACTTT. Its translation: CASSPARGSPLHF. The chain uses TRBV11-1 and TRBJ1-6, with D maybe TRBD1 (6 bases). The CDR3 has 13 residues. Germline CDR1 is SGHAT and CDR2 is FQDESV (reference sequence). Trimming pared 5 bases from V and 9 bases from J, leaving 11 bases between.

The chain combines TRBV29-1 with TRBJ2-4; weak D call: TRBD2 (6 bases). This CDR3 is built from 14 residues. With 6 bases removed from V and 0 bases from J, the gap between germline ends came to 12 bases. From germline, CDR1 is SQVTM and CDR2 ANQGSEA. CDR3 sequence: CSVTRGVAKNIQYF. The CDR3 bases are TGCAGCGTCACCCGCGGGGTAGCCAAAAACATTCAGTACTTC. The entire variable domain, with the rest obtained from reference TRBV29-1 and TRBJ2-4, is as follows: SAVISQKPSRDICQRGTSLTIQCQVDSQVTMMFWYRQQPGQSLTLIATANQGSEATYESGFVIDKFPISRPNLTFSTLTVSNMSPEDSSIYLCSVTRGVAKNIQYFGAGTRLSVL.

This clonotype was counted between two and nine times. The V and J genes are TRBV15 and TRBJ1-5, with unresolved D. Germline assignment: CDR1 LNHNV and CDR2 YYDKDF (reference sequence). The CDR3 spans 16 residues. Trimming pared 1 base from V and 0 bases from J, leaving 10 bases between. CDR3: CATSRGTAYSNQPQHF. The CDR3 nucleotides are TGTGCCACCAGCAGAGGGACTGCTTATAGCAATCAGCCCCAGCATTTT.

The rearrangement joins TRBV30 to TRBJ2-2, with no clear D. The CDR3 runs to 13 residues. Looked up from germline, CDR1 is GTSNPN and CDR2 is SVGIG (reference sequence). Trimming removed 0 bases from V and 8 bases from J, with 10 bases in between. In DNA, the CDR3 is TGTGCCTGGAGTGTACTTGCGACTGGGGAGCTGTTTTTT. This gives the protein CAWSVLATGELFF.

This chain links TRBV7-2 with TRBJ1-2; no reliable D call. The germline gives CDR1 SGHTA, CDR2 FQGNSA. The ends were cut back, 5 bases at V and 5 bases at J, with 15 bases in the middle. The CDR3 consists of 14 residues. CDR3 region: CASSPSTGVYGYTF. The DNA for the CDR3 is TGTGCCAGCAGCCCATCCACTGGGGTTTATGGCTACACCTTC.

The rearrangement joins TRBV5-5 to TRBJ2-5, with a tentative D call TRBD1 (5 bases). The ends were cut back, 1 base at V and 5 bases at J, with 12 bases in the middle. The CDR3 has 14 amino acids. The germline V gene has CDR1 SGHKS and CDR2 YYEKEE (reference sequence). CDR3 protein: CASSLSGYVETQYF. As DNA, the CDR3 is TGTGCCAGCAGCTTGTCAGGGTACGTCGAGACCCAGTACTTC. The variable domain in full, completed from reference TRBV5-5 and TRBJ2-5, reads DAGVTQSPTHLIKTRGQQVTLRCSPISGHKSVSWYQQVLGQGPQFIFQYYEKEERGRGNFPDRFSARQFPNYSSELNVNALLLGDSALYLCASSLSGYVETQYFGPGTRLLVL.

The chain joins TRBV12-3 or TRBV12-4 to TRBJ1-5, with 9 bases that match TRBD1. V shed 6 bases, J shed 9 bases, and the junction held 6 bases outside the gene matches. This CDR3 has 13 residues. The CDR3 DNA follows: TGTGCCAGCAGGGGACAGGGCCGGACGCCCCAGCATTTT. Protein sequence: CASRGQGRTPQHF.

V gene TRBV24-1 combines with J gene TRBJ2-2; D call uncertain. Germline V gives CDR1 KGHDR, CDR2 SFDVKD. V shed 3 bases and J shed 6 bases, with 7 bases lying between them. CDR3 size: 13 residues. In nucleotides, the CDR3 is TGTGCCACCAGTGATGCGCTTCCCGGGGAGCTGTTTTTT. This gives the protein CATSDALPGELFF.

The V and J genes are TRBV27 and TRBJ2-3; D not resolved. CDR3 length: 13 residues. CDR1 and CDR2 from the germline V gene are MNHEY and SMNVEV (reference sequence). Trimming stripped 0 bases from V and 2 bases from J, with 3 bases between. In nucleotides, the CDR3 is TGTGCCAGCAGTTTATCAACCACAGATACGCAGTATTTT. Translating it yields CASSLSTTDTQYF.

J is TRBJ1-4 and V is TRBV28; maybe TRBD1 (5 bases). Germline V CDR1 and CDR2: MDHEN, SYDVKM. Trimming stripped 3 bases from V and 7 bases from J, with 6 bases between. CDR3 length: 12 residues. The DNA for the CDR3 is TGTGCCAGCAGTTTGGGGCGTGAAAAACTGTTTTTT. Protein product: CASSLGREKLFF.

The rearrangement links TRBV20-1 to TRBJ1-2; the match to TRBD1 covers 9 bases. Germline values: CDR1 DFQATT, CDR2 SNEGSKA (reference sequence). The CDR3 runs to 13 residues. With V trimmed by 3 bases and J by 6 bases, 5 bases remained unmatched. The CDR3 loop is CSASAGQGDGYTF. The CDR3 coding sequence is TGCAGTGCTAGCGCGGGACAGGGAGATGGCTACACCTTC.

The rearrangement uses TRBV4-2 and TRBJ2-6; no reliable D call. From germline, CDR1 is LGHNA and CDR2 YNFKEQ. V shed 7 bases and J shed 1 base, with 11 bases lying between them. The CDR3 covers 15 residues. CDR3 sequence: CASTIDRSGANVLTF. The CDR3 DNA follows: TGTGCCAGCACCATAGACCGGTCTGGGGCCAACGTCCTGACTTTC.